A selection of T cell receptor beta chains follows, all from one sample in a study of CD8 T cells in Susac syndrome. TCRdb redid the calling of the immunoSEQ multiplex PCR reads with MiXCR, one entry per CDR3 protein. The sample lists some 240,000 distinct CDR3 sequences; 90% to 96% were seen once. The sequencing sample was made of CD4+ T cells from PBMCs. These receptors all stem from a human donor with Susac syndrome. CDR3s include the opening cysteine and the closing phenylalanine or tryptophan. A D gene is named only where the DNA matches it firmly. Clone size is stated in some rows and not others, as once, few, many or a class when expanded.

clone size | J gene | V gene | D gene | CDR3 DNA | CDR3 protein
. | TRBJ2-1 | TRBV30 | TRBD2 | TGTGCCTGGAGTCCAACTCCGGGACTAGCGGGAAAATTTGTGTTC | CAWSPTPGLAGKFVF
. | TRBJ2-7 | TRBV19 | TRBD2 | TGTGCCAGTAGTATGTCGGGACTAGCGGGAGAGACCTACGAGCAGTACTTC | CASSMSGLAGETYEQYF
. | TRBJ2-7 | TRBV5-1 | TRBD1 | TGCGCCAGCAGCTTTGCCCCGACAGGGACGAACGAGCAGTACTTC | CASSFAPTGTNEQYF
. | TRBJ2-1 | TRBV7-3 | TRBD2 | TGTGCCAGCAGCTTAAACGGGGGGAGCTCCTACAATGAGCAGTTCTTC | CASSLNGGSSYNEQFF
once | TRBJ2-3 | TRBV29-1 | TRBD1 | TGCAGCGTTCGGGACAGGCAGCACACAGATACGCAGTATTTT | CSVRDRQHTDTQYF
. | TRBJ1-2 | TRBV7-3 | . | TGTGCCAGCAGCTCAGGGGCCTCCTATGGCTACACCTTC | CASSSGASYGYTF
. | TRBJ2-7 | TRBV12-3/TRBV12-4 | TRBD1 | TGTGCCAGCAGGCTCCGGGACAGGGGACCCGAGCAGTACTTC | CASRLRDRGPEQYF
. | TRBJ2-7 | TRBV29-1 | . | TGCAGCGTTGCCACGACCGTACTCGCCTACGAGCAGTACTTC | CSVATTVLAYEQYF
. | TRBJ2-3 | TRBV7-9 | . | TGTGCCAGCAGCTCCTGGGACACAGATACGCAGTATTTT | CASSSWDTDTQYF
. | TRBJ2-3 | TRBV7-2 | TRBD1 | TGTGCCAGCAGCAGTCGCCCGGGACAGGGTGATGCGCAGTATTTT | CASSSRPGQGDAQYF
. | TRBJ2-1 | TRBV7-9 | . | TGTGCCAGCACATTGGACAATGAGCAGTTCTTC | CASTLDNEQFF
. | TRBJ2-1 | TRBV10-3 | . | TGTGCCATCAGTGAGTCGAACCCACGGCGGCTAACCAACAATGAGCAGTTCTTC | CAISESNPRRLTNNEQFF
. | TRBJ2-5 | TRBV3-1 | . | TGTGCCAGCAGCCAAGATCTCACCGAGACCCAGTACTTC | CASSQDLTETQYF
. | TRBJ1-2 | TRBV10-2 | . | TGCGCCAGCAGTGAGGGTCTAAATGGCTACACCTTC | CASSEGLNGYTF
. | TRBJ2-7 | TRBV6-5 | . | TGTGCCAGCAGCCGTCGGATGGAGAGAGCCGAGCAGTACTTC | CASSRRMERAEQYF
. | TRBJ2-7 | TRBV29-1 | TRBD2 | TGCAGCGTTGAACTTGAACTAGCGGAGCAGTACTTC | CSVELELAEQYF
. | TRBJ2-5 | TRBV20-1 | . | TGCAGTGCCACCTTGACGATACAAGAGACCCAGTACTTC | CSATLTIQETQYF
. | TRBJ2-3 | TRBV7-9 | . | TGTGCCAGCACAAATTACCAGGATACGCAGTATTTT | CASTNYQDTQYF
. | TRBJ1-2 | TRBV20-1 | . | TGCAGTGCTAGCGTCAGTAGACGTGGCTACACCTTC | CSASVSRRGYTF
. | TRBJ1-1 | TRBV4-2 | . | TGTGCCAGCAGCCACCGACGGGAGAACACTGAAGCTTTCTTT | CASSHRRENTEAFF
. | TRBJ2-3 | TRBV29-1 | . | TGCACCGTGAGGTTAGGGGGGCGATTTCAAGATACGCAGTATTTT | CTVRLGGRFQDTQYF
. | TRBJ2-7 | TRBV5-1 | . | TGCGCCAGCAGCAAGGAGTTCTCCTACGAGCAGTACTTC | CASSKEFSYEQYF
few | TRBJ2-7 | TRBV4-1 | . | TGCGCCAGCAGCCAAGAGAGTCCACTTACCTACGAGCAGTACTTC | CASSQESPLTYEQYF
. | TRBJ1-2 | TRBV21-1 | . | TGTGCCAGCAGCAAACGGGGAGATCCCTGCTTC | CASSKRGDPCF